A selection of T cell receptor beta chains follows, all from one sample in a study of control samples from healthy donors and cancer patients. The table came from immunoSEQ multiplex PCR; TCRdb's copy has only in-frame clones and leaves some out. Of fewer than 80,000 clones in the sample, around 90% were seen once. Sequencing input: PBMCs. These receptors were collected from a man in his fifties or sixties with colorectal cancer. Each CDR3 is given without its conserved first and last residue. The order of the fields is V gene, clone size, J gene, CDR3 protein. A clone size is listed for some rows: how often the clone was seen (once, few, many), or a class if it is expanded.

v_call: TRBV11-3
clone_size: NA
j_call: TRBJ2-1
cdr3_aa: ASSPALSGGAGNEQF

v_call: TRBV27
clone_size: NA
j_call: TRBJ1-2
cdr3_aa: ASGHGQGWDGYT

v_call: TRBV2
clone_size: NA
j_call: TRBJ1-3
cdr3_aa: ASSLDSLGNTIY

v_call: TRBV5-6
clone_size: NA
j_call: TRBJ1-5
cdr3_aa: ASSGREGNQPQH

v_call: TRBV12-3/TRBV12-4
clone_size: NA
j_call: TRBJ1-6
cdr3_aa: ASRQGRYSPLH

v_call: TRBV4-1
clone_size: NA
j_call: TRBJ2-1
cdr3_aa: ASRRTSGAYNEQF

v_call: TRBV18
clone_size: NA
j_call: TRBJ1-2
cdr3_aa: ASSPGTPKGYGYT

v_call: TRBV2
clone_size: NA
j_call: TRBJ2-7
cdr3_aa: ASGAYEQY

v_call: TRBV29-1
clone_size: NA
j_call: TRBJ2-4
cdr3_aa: SVASGTLAKNIQY

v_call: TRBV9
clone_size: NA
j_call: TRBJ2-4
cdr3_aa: ASSLGQGARLIQY

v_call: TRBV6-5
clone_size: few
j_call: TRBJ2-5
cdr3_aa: ASRLLGGETQY

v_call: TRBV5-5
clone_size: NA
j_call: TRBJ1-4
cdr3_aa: ASSLLSGRGEKLF

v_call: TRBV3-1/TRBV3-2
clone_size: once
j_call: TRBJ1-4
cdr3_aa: ASSQYIGEKLF

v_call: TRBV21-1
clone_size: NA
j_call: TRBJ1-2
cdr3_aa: ASWAGYT